The entry that follows covers one T cell receptor beta chain sequence. This entry belongs to a study of blood T cell repertoires in COVID-19. The protocol was immunoSEQ multiplex PCR, while the TCRdb copy is restricted to in-frame clones and leaves out a portion. This table holds around 140,000 clones, over 60% found once. This CDR3 is built from 15 residues. CDR1 is LGHDT and CDR2 is YNNKEL in the germline V gene (reference sequence). V lost 4 bases to trimming and J lost 2 bases; unmatched junction nucleotides: 6. This TCR was recovered from a woman in her 70s with acute or convalescent COVID-19. V gene TRBV3-1 (or the pseudogene TRBV3-2) combines with J gene TRBJ2-7; 9 bases are shared with TRBD2. The specimen was peripheral blood. CDR3 sequence (DNA): TGTGCCAGCAGCCCTCTAGCGGGGTTGACCTACGAGCAGTACTTC. It encodes CASSPLAGLTYEQYF.